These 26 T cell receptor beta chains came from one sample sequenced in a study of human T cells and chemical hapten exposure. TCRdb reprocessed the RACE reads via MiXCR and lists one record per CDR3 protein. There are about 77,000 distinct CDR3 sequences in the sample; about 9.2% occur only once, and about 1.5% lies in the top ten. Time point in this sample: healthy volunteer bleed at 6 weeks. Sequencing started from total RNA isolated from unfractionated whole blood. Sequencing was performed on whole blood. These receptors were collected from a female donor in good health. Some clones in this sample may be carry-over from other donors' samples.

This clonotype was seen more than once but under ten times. The CDR3 sequence is CASSEGRLEQFF. DNA of the CDR3: TGTGCCAGCAGTGAAGGGCGACTCGAGCAGTTCTTC. The V and J genes are TRBV25-1 and TRBJ2-1; D remains unclear. The CDR3 totals 12 residues. Germline assignment: CDR1 MGHDK and CDR2 SYGVNS. Deletions cut 2 bases from V and 10 bases from J, with 9 bases between. Full variable domain (rest looked up from reference TRBV25-1 and TRBJ2-1): EADIYQTPRYLVIGTGKKITLECSQTMGHDKMYWYQQDPGMELHLIHYSYGVNSTEKGDLSSESTVSRIRTEHFPLTLESARPSHTSQYLCASSEGRLEQFFGPGTRLTVL.

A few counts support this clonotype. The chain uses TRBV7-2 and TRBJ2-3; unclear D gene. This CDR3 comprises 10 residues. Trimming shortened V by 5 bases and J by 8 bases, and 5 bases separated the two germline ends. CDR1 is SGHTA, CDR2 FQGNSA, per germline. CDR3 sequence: CASSEVTQYF. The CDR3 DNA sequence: TGTGCCAGCAGCGAAGTTACGCAGTATTTT.

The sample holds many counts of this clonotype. The CDR3 DNA follows: TGTGCCAGCAGCTTTACCGCCTCTGGAAACACCATATATTTT. It translates to CASSFTASGNTIYF. The chain recombines TRBV7-6 with TRBJ1-3; D is ambiguous. CDR1 is SGHVS and CDR2 is FNYEAQ in the germline V gene. This CDR3 comprises 14 residues. V gave up 3 bases and J gave up 0 bases, with 6 bases separating them.

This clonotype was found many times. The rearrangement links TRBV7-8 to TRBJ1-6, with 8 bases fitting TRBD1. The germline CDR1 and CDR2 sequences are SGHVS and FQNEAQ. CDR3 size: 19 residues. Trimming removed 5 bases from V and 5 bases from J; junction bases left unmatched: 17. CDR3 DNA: TGTGCCAGCAGCATTAGACAGGGGCCTTCCTTTATGGATAATTCACCCCTCCACTTT. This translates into CASSIRQGPSFMDNSPLHF.

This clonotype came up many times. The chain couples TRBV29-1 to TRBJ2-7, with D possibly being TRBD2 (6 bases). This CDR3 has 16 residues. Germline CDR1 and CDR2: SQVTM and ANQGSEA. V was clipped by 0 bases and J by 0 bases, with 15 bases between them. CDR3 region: CSVEDSVAGLSYEQYF. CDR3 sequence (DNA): TGCAGCGTTGAAGATTCGGTCGCGGGACTCTCCTACGAGCAGTACTTC.

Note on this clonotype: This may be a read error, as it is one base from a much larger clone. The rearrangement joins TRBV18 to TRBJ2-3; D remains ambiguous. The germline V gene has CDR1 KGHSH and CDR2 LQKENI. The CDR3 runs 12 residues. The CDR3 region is CASSTPPDTQYF. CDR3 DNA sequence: TGTGCCAGCTCAACACCCCCAGATACGCAGTATTTT.

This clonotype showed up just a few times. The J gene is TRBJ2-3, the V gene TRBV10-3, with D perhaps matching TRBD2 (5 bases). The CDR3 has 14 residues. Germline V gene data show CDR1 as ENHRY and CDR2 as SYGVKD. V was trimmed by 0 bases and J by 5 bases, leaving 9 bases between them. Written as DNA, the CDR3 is TGTGCCATCAGTGAGTCGCACCGGGAAGATACGCAGTATTTT. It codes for CAISESHREDTQYF.

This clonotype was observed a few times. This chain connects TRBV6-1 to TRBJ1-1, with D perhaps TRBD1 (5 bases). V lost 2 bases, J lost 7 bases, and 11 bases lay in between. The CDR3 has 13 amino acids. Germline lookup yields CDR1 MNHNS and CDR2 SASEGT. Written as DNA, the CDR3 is TGTGCCAGCAGTGAAAGGGGTCAGGGTGAAGCTTTCTTT. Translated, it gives CASSERGQGEAFF.

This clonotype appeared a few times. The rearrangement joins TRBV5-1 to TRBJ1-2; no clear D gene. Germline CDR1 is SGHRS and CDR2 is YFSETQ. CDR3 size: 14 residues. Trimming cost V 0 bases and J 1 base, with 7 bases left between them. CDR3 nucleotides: TGCGCCAGCAGCTTGGGGCGGATTAACTATGGCTACACCTTC. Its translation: CASSLGRINYGYTF.

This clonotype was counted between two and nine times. The CDR3 DNA reads as TGCGCCAGCAGCCAAGCTGTGGGGGGGATACGCAATGAGCAGTTCTTC. Residues: CASSQAVGGIRNEQFF. The V gene is TRBV4-3, the J gene TRBJ2-1; 7 positions match TRBD2. This CDR3 comprises 16 residues. Germline V gene sequence: CDR1 LGHNA, CDR2 YSLEER. The trim removed 1 base at V and 6 bases at J, leaving 9 bases unmatched.

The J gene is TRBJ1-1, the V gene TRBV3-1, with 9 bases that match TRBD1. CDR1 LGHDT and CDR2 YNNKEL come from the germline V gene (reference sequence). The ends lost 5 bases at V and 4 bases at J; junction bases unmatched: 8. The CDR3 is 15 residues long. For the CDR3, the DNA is TGTGCCAGCAGCGCTCGGGGACAGGGTCGCACTGAAGCTTTCTTT. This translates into CASSARGQGRTEAFF.

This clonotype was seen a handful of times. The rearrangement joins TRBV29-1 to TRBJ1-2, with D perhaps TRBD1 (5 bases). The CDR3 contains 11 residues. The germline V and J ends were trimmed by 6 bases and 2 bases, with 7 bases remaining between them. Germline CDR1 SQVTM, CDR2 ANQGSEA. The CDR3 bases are TGCAGCGTGGGGGGAAACTATGGCTACACCTTC. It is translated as CSVGGNYGYTF.

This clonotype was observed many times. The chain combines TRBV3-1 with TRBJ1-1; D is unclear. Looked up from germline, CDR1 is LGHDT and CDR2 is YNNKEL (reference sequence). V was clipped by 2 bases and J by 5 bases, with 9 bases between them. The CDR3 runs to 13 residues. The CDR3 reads CASSQILGTEAFF. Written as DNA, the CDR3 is TGTGCCAGCAGCCAAATACTCGGGACTGAAGCTTTCTTT.

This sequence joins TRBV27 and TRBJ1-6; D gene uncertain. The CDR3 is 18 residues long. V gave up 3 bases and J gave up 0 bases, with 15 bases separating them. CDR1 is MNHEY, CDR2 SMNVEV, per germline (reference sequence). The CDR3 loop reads CASSFSTGPGSYNSPLHF. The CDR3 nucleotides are TGTGCCAGCAGTTTCTCAACCGGGCCTGGCTCCTATAATTCACCCCTCCACTTT.

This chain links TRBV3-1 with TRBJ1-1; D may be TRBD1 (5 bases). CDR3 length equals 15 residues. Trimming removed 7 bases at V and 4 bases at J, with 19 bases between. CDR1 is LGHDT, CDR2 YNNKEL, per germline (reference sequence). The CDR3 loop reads CASNALGGVSTEAFF. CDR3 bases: TGTGCCAGCAACGCGCTGGGAGGGGTTAGCACTGAAGCTTTCTTT.

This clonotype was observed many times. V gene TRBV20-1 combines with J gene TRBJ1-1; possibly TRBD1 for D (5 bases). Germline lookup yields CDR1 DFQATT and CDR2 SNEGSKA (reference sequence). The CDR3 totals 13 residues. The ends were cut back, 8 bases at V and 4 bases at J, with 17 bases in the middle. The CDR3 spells CSIRWGGGTEAFF. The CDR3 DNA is TGCAGTATTCGGTGGGGGGGAGGCACTGAAGCTTTCTTT.

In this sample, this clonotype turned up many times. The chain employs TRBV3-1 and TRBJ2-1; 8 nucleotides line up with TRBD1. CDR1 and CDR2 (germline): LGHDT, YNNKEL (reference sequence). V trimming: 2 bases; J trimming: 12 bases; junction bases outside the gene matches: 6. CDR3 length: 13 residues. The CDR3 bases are TGTGCCAGCAGCCAACCGGACAGGGACGGGCAGTTCTTC. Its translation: CASSQPDRDGQFF.

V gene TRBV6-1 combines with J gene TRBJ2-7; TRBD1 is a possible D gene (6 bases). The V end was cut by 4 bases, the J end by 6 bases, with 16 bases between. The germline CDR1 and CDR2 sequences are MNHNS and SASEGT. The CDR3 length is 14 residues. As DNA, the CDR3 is TGTGCCAGCAGTGGATATAACAGGGTCGTCGAGCAGTACTTC. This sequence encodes CASSGYNRVVEQYF.

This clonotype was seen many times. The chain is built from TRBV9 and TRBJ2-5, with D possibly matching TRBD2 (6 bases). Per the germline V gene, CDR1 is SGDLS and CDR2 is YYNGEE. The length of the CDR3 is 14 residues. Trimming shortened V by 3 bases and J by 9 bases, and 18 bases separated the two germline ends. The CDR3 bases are TGTGCCAGCAGCGGGAGCGGGCTACCGGGGGCCCAGTACTTC. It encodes CASSGSGLPGAQYF.

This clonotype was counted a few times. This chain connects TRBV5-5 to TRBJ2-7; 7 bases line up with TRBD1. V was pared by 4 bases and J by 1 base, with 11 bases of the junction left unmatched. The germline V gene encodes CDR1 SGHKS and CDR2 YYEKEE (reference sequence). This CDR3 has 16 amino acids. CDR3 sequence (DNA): TGTGCCAGCAGCCTAAGGACAGGATTTTATTCCTACGAGCAGTACTTC. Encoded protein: CASSLRTGFYSYEQYF.

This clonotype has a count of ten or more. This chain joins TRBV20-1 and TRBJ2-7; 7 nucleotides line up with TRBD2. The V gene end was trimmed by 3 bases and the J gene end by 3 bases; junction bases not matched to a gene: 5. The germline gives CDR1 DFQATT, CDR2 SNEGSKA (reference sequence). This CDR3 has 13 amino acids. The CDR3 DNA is TGCAGTGCTAGGACTAGCAGTTTCTACGAGCAGTACTTC. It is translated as CSARTSSFYEQYF.

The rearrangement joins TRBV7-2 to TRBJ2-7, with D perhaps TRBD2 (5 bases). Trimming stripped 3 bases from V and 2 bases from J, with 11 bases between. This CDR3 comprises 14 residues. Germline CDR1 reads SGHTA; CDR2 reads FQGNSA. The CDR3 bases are TGTGCCAGCAGCTTTGAGGAGGCAGCCTACGAGCAGTACTTC. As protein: CASSFEEAAYEQYF.

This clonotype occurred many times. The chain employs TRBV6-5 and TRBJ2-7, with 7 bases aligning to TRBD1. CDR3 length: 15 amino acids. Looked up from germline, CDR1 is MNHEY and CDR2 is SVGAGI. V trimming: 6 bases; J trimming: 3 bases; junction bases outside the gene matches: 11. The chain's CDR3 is CASSLSRDSSYEQYF. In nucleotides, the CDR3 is TGTGCCAGCAGCCTTTCCCGGGACAGCAGCTACGAGCAGTACTTC.

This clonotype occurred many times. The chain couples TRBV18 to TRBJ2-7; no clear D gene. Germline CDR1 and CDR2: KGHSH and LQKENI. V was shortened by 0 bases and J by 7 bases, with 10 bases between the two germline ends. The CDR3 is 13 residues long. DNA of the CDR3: TGTGCCAGCTCACCACCGACGGGCATTGAGCAGTACTTC. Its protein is CASSPPTGIEQYF.

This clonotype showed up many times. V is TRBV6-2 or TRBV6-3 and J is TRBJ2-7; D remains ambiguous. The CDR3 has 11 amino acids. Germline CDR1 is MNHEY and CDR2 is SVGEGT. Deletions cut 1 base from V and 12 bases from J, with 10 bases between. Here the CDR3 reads CASSYFGLGYF. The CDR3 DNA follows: TGTGCCAGCAGTTACTTCGGATTGGGGTACTTC.

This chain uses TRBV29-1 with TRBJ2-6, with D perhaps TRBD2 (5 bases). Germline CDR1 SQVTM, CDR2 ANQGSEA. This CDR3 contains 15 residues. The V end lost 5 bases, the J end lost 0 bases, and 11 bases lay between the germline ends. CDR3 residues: CSVNPGGSGANVLTF. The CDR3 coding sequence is TGCAGCGTTAACCCAGGAGGCTCTGGGGCCAACGTCCTGACTTTC.